The 13 T cell receptor beta chains in this list originate from one sample, sequenced in a study of cytomegalovirus exposure and HLA in healthy donors. The PCR contained 60 Vbeta and 13 Jbeta primers. Method: immunoSEQ multiplex PCR; TCRdb's copy keeps in-frame clones and lacks some. Among over 150,000 clones listed, 70% to 80% were seen once. Sequenced: PBMCs. The source is a man aged 25 to 40 in good health and CMV-seropositive.

The gene calls are TRBV5-1 and TRBJ1-1; D possibly corresponds to TRBD1 (6 bases). CDR1 is SGHRS and CDR2 is YFSETQ in the germline V gene. V was pared by 4 bases and J by 2 bases, with 15 bases between. CDR3 length: 15 residues. The CDR3 region has the DNA TGCGCCAGCAGCATATCCGGGACATCTAACACTGAAGCTTTCTTT. It specifies CASSISGTSNTEAFF.

The J gene is TRBJ2-3, the V gene TRBV5-1; weak D call: TRBD1 (5 bases). Between the trimmed V and J ends, which lost 1 base and 3 bases, there was a span of 15 bases. The CDR3 spans 16 residues. Per germline, CDR1 SGHRS and CDR2 YFSETQ. CDR3 loop: CASSLMIRERTDTQYF. CDR3 nucleotides: TGCGCCAGCAGCTTGATGATCAGGGAACGAACAGATACGCAGTATTTT.

The chain uses TRBV12-5 and TRBJ2-2; TRBD1 matches 7 bases. Germline V gives CDR1 LGHNT, CDR2 FRNRAP. V dropped 4 bases and J dropped 4; count of bases not matched to a gene: 3. This CDR3 has 14 amino acids. Here the CDR3 DNA reads TGTGCTAGTGGTTGGGGACAGTCCACCGGGGAGCTGTTTTTT. Its translation is CASGWGQSTGELFF.

This clone was found a few times. V usage is TRBV6-5 and J usage is TRBJ2-7; 7 positions match TRBD1. CDR1 MNHEY and CDR2 SVGAGI come from the germline V gene. The V and J ends lost 5 bases and 9 bases, in that order; junction bases with no gene match: 10. CDR3 length: 13 amino acids. DNA for the CDR3: TGTGCCAGCAGTCACGGGACAGCTGGGGGGCAGTACTTC. This encodes CASSHGTAGGQYF.

The chain carries TRBV11-3 and TRBJ2-2; tentative D call: TRBD2 (5 bases). The germline CDR1 and CDR2 sequences are SGHNT and YENEEA. The CDR3 has 12 amino acids. Trimming cost V 3 bases and J 7 bases, with 6 bases left between them. CDR3 in amino acids: CASSFTSGELFF. The DNA for the CDR3 is TGTGCCAGCAGCTTTACTAGCGGGGAGCTGTTTTTT.

The V call is TRBV7-8, the J call TRBJ2-2, with TRBD2 identical over 9 bases. Germline V gene lookup returns CDR1 SGHVS and CDR2 FQNEAQ. This CDR3 spans 16 amino acids. Unmatched junction bases numbered 9, after V lost 5 bases and J lost 5 bases. The CDR3 region has the DNA TGTGCCAGCAGCGAACGGATAGCGGGGGTAACCGGGGAGCTGTTTTTT. Amino acid sequence: CASSERIAGVTGELFF.

This chain uses TRBV2 with TRBJ2-1; D not certain. The V and J ends lost 5 bases and 6 bases respectively, with 2 bases between them. The CDR3 is 10 residues long. Germline V gene sequence: CDR1 SNHLY, CDR2 FYNNEI. The CDR3 sequence: CASSLNEQFF. The CDR3 coding sequence is TGTGCCAGCAGTCTCAATGAGCAGTTCTTC.

This clone was detected only a few times. The V gene is TRBV30, the J gene TRBJ2-2; 10 nucleotides align to TRBD2. The CDR3 consists of 15 residues. Trimming cost V 3 bases and J 5 bases; bases outside gene matches: 6. Germline CDR1 is GTSNPN and CDR2 is SVGIG (reference sequence). In DNA form, the CDR3 reads TGTGCCTGGAGGGGGGGACTAGCGATAACCGGGGAGCTGTTTTTT. Translating it yields CAWRGGLAITGELFF.

The gene calls are TRBV7-3 and TRBJ1-1; D ambiguous. The germline V gene has CDR1 SGHTA and CDR2 FQGTGA. V lost 4 bases and J 4 bases, leaving 25 bases between the germline ends. The CDR3 extends over 18 amino acids. The CDR3 protein is CASSSSYGYWEASTEAFF. The CDR3 DNA follows: TGTGCCAGCAGCTCCTCTTATGGTTATTGGGAGGCTTCCACTGAAGCTTTCTTT.

A few counts support this clone. The V gene is TRBV2, the J gene TRBJ1-1, with D hard to call. Germline V lookup: CDR1 SNHLY, CDR2 FYNNEI. There are 14 residues in the CDR3. Trimming removed 6 bases at V and 4 bases at J, with 15 bases between. This CDR3 reads CASRERVVGTEAFF. CDR3 sequence (DNA): TGTGCCAGCAGAGAACGGGTGGTGGGCACTGAAGCTTTCTTT.

This chain links TRBV5-1 with TRBJ2-5; possibly TRBD2 for D (7 bases). The J call is in doubt because the DNA end fits TRBJ2-7 better. This CDR3 spans 14 amino acids. Germline CDR1 is SGHRS and CDR2 is YFSETQ. The CDR3 nucleotides are TGCGCCAGCAGTTTAAGGGGGGGAGAGTTCGAGCAGTACTTC. This gives the protein CASSLRGGEFEQYF.

The V gene is TRBV28, the J gene TRBJ2-2; tentative D call: TRBD2 (5 bases). Trimming removed 7 bases at V and 2 bases at J, with 11 bases between. The CDR3 consists of 14 residues. Germline loops: CDR1 MDHEN, CDR2 SYDVKM. As DNA, the CDR3 is TGTGCCAGCACCCGAGGAGGAAACACCGGGGAGCTGTTTTTT. This codes for CASTRGGNTGELFF.

The chain couples TRBV6-1 to TRBJ2-7; no clear D. CDR1 and CDR2 (germline): MNHNS, SASEGT. Trimming removed 1 base from V and 2 bases from J, with 3 bases in between. The CDR3 consists of 12 residues. This chain's CDR3 is CASSEEPYEQYF. CDR3 bases: TGTGCCAGCAGTGAAGAGCCCTACGAGCAGTACTTC.